Below, 12 T cell receptor beta chains from the same sample are listed, as sequenced in a study of shared clonotypes between healthy human individuals. This table comes from immunoSEQ multiplex PCR, and its TCRdb copy is limited to in-frame clones, with some not included. The sample contains fewer than 550,000 clones, over 75% of which appear only once. Sequencing was done on a sample of PBMCs. Every receptor here comes from a woman in her forties in good health. Some clones in this sample may be carry-over from other donors' samples.

V usage is TRBV5-6 and J usage is TRBJ2-7, with 7 bases lining up with TRBD1. This CDR3 is 14 amino acids long. Trimming at V came to 5 bases and at J to 2 bases, leaving 7 bases not matched to a gene. Per the germline V gene, CDR1 is SGHDT and CDR2 is YYEEEE. CDR3 residues: CASSYGTETYEQYF. CDR3 sequence (DNA): TGTGCCAGCAGTTACGGGACAGAGACCTACGAGCAGTACTTC.

The CDR3 region is CASSKGGRQETQYF. CDR3 in DNA: TGTGCCAGCAGCAAAGGGGGGCGCCAAGAGACCCAGTACTTC. The chain employs TRBV7-9 and TRBJ2-5, with D tentatively TRBD1 or TRBD2 (6 bases each). V lost 5 bases, J lost 1 base, and 11 bases lay in between. This CDR3 has 14 amino acids. Germline CDR1 reads SEHNR; CDR2 reads FQNEAQ (reference sequence). Based on the CDR3 plus reference TRBV7-9 and TRBJ2-5, the full variable domain is DTGVSQNPRHKITKRGQNVTFRCDPISEHNRLYWYRQTLGQGPEFLTYFQNEAQLEKSRLLSDRFSAERPKGSFSTLEIQRTEQGDSAMYLCASSKGGRQETQYFGPGTRLLVL.

The genes are TRBV14 and TRBJ1-4; the D is unclear. The germline V gene has CDR1 SGHDN and CDR2 FVKESK. The CDR3 covers 15 residues. V was shortened by 7 bases and J by 0 bases, with 12 bases between the two germline ends. DNA of the CDR3: TGTGCCAGCAATCGGGAAACGGCAACTAATGAAAAACTGTTTTTT. Translating gives CASNRETATNEKLFF. The whole variable domain, filled in from reference TRBV14 and TRBJ1-4, reads EAGVTQFPSHSVIEKGQTVTLRCDPISGHDNLYWYRRVMGKEIKFLLHFVKESKQDESGMPNNRFLAERTGGTYSTLKVQPAELEDSGVYFCASNRETATNEKLFFGSGTQLSVL.

This clone was detected once. The rearrangement links TRBV28 to TRBJ2-1; D remains unclear. Germline V CDR1 and CDR2: MDHEN, SYDVKM. The CDR3 contains 15 residues. V lost 2 bases and J 0 bases, leaving 8 bases between the germline ends. The CDR3 DNA reads TGTGCCAGCAGTTTACCGGATAGCTCCTACAATGAGCAGTTCTTC. This translates into CASSLPDSSYNEQFF.

The chain is built from TRBV5-4 and TRBJ2-7, with D possibly being TRBD2 (5 bases). There are 13 residues in the CDR3. V was trimmed by 2 bases and J by 2 bases, leaving 8 bases between them. CDR1 is SGHNT, CDR2 YYREEE, per germline (reference sequence). CDR3 sequence (DNA): TGTGCCAGCAGCTTTGAGGGAACCTACGAGCAGTACTTC. Residues: CASSFEGTYEQYF.

The chain employs TRBV19 and TRBJ1-1; the D is unclear. The CDR3 contains 14 residues. Germline CDR1 and CDR2: LNHDA and SQIVND (reference sequence). The V end lost 5 bases, the J end lost 7 bases, and 17 bases lay between the germline ends. The CDR3: CASSPQRDTDEAFF. The CDR3 DNA reads as TGTGCCAGTAGTCCCCAGCGAGACACCGATGAAGCTTTCTTT.

The chain recombines TRBV7-2 with TRBJ2-1; the D gene is possibly TRBD1 (6 bases). Germline-derived CDR1 and CDR2 are SGHTA and FQGNSA. The CDR3 totals 13 residues. Trimming cost V 5 bases and J 6 bases, with 11 bases left between them. The CDR3 is CASSPPQGNEQFF. CDR3 DNA sequence: TGTGCCAGCAGCCCCCCACAGGGCAATGAGCAGTTCTTC.

This clone occurred once. The rearrangement joins TRBV9 to TRBJ2-1, with D tentatively TRBD1 (6 bases). CDR3 length: 13 residues. The germline CDR1 and CDR2 sequences are SGDLS and YYNGEE. V was clipped by 0 bases and J by 8 bases, with 9 bases between them. The CDR3 bases are TGTGCCAGCAGCGTAGATGGGGGCCATGAGCAGTTCTTC. It translates to CASSVDGGHEQFF.

The V gene is TRBV5-8, the J gene TRBJ1-5, with unresolved D. Germline CDR1 reads SGHTS; CDR2 reads YDEGEE. CDR3 length: 15 amino acids. Trimming pared 2 bases from V and 3 bases from J, leaving 12 bases between. The CDR3 is CASSLRGRNNQPQHF. CDR3 nucleotide sequence: TGTGCCAGCAGCTTACGAGGGAGAAACAATCAGCCCCAGCATTTT.

This chain's CDR3 is CASSRGLAETNEQFF. DNA for the CDR3: TGTGCCAGCAGCAGGGGACTAGCGGAAACCAATGAGCAGTTCTTC. This sequence joins TRBV6-5 and TRBJ2-1; 11 bases align to TRBD2. The CDR3 contains 15 residues. The germline CDR1 and CDR2 sequences are MNHEY and SVGAGI. Germline trimming cut 6 bases from V and 6 bases from J; bases unmatched to any gene: 7.

V and J are TRBV6-5 and TRBJ1-5; 7 bases map to TRBD1. The CDR3 has 14 residues. Germline values: CDR1 MNHEY, CDR2 SVGAGI. After removal of 6 bases from V and 6 bases from J, the junction contained 8 bases not matched to a gene. The CDR3 sequence: CASSLGGTGQPQHF. In nucleotides, the CDR3 is TGTGCCAGCAGCTTAGGGGGCACGGGTCAGCCCCAGCATTTT.

This clone was seen once. The chain has TRBV30 and TRBJ2-7; TRBD2 agrees at 10 bases. In germline, CDR1 is GTSNPN, CDR2 SVGIG (reference sequence). The ends lost 6 bases at V and 6 bases at J; junction bases unmatched: 8. There are 13 residues in the CDR3. The CDR3 protein is CACQTSGFGEQYF. CDR3 nucleotide sequence: TGTGCCTGCCAGACTAGCGGGTTTGGCGAGCAGTACTTC.